Listed below are T cell receptor beta chains from one sample, sequenced in a study of T cell clonotyping in hematopoietic cell transplantation. TCRdb's copy holds only in-frame clones and misses some; the assay was immunoSEQ multiplex PCR. The sample records some 28,000 clones, more than 70% being singletons. The source was peripheral blood mononuclear cells, collected before stem cell transplant. Receptors were obtained from a middle-aged man with acute myeloid leukemia. Some clones in this sample may be carry-over from other donors' samples. Both conserved end residues are part of each CDR3. A D gene is named only where the DNA matches it firmly. Clone sizes are given selectively: once, few, many, or a class where the clone is expanded.

d_gene	j_gene	v_gene	abundance	CDR3nt	CDR3aa
-	TRBJ2-7	TRBV29-1	-	TGCAGCGTTGAAGAGAGAGGGGGTTTGGGCTACGAGCAGTACTTC	CSVEERGGLGYEQYF
-	TRBJ1-2	TRBV5-4	-	TGTGCCAGCAGCTTGGTAGAGGGTCATTTGTCTAACTATGGCTACACCTTC	CASSLVEGHLSNYGYTF
TRBD1	TRBJ2-7	TRBV5-1	-	TGCGCCAGCGGGAGGGACAGGGAAGCCTACGAGCAGTACTTC	CASGRDREAYEQYF
-	TRBJ2-7	TRBV6-5	-	TGTGCCAGCAGCCGCCAGGGAGGCGCGGAGCAGTACTTC	CASSRQGGAEQYF
TRBD1	TRBJ1-6	TRBV5-4	-	TGTGCCAGCAGCTACAGGGGAGGAGGGAATTCACCCCTCCACTTT	CASSYRGGGNSPLHF
-	TRBJ2-3	TRBV7-2	-	TGTGCCAGCAGTATAGCAGGAGGCACAGATACGCAGTATTTT	CASSIAGGTDTQYF
-	TRBJ2-3	TRBV11-3	-	TGTGCCAGCAGCTGGACGATCGGGGATACGCAGTATTTT	CASSWTIGDTQYF
TRBD1	TRBJ1-4	TRBV28	once	TGTGCCAGCACCTATCCGGGACAGGGAGGGGAAAAACTGTTTTTT	CASTYPGQGGEKLFF
TRBD1	TRBJ2-2	TRBV10-3	-	TGTGCCATCAGTGAGTCTACAGGGGCGCTCACCGGGGAGCTGTTTTTT	CAISESTGALTGELFF
TRBD2	TRBJ2-1	TRBV5-6	-	TGTGCCAGCAGCTTTCGACTAGCGGGATACAATGAGCAGTTCTTC	CASSFRLAGYNEQFF
-	TRBJ2-1	TRBV19	-	TGTGCCAGTAGATTCGGTAATGAGCAGTTCTTC	CASRFGNEQFF
-	TRBJ1-1	TRBV7-9	few	TGTGCCAGCAGAGTAGGCTCTGGGGACACTGAAGCTTTCTTT	CASRVGSGDTEAFF
-	TRBJ2-5	TRBV7-2	few	TGTGCCAGCAGCCCCGGACCTGGTGAGACCCAGTACTTC	CASSPGPGETQYF
-	TRBJ1-4	TRBV19	-	TGTGCCAGTAGTATGTATAGTGCTGGTACTAATGAAAAACTGTTTTTT	CASSMYSAGTNEKLFF
TRBD1	TRBJ1-3	TRBV5-1	-	TGCGCCTCCTCTACAGGGGAGGGAAACACCATATATTTT	CASSTGEGNTIYF
-	TRBJ1-2	TRBV6-5	-	TGTGCCAGCAGTTACTCGTTCGGGAACTATGGCTACACCTTC	CASSYSFGNYGYTF
-	TRBJ1-5	TRBV6-5	-	TGTGCCAGCAGTCCCATGAAAAATCAGCCCCAGCATTTT	CASSPMKNQPQHF
-	TRBJ1-2	TRBV6-5	-	TGTGCCAGCAGTTACTCGGGAGTTCTTAACTATGGCTACACCTTC	CASSYSGVLNYGYTF
-	TRBJ2-5	TRBV7-8	-	TGTGCCAGCCTCTCGTCGTGGGGGCCAGAGACCCAGTACTTC	CASLSSWGPETQYF
-	TRBJ1-4	TRBV11-3	-	TGTGCCAGCAGCTTAAGGAGGGGCCAGGAAAAACTGTTTTTT	CASSLRRGQEKLFF